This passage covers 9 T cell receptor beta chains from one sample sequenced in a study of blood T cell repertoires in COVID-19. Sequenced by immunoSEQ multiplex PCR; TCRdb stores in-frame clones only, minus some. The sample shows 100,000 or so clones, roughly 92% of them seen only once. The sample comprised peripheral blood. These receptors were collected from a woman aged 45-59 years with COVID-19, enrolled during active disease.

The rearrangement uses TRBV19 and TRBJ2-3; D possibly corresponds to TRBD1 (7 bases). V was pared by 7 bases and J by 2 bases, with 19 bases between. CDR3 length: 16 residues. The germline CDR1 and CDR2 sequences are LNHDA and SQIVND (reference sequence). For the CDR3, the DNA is TGTGCCAGTACCCCAGGAGGGGGCATCCCCACAGATACGCAGTATTTT. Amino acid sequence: CASTPGGGIPTDTQYF.

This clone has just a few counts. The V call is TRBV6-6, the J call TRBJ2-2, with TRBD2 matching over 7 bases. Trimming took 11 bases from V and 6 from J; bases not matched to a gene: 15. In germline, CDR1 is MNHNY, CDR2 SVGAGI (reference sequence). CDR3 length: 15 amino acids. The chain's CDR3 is CAGTKWGGAPGELFF. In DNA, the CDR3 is TGTGCCGGTACTAAGTGGGGAGGGGCCCCCGGGGAGCTGTTTTTT.

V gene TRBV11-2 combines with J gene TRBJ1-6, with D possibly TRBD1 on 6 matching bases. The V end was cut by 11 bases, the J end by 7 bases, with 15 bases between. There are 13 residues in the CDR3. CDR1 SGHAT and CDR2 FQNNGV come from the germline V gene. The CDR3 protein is CAGVGTQNSPLHF. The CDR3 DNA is TGTGCCGGAGTAGGGACACAGAATTCACCCCTCCACTTT.

CDR3 sequence (DNA): TGTGCCACCTACACCCCACAGGGTCCTTCATTTGAAGCTTTCTTT. It codes for CATYTPQGPSFEAFF. V usage is TRBV10-3 and J usage is TRBJ1-1, with D maybe TRBD1 (6 bases). The germline gives CDR1 ENHRY, CDR2 SYGVKD. The CDR3 loop spans 15 amino acids. The V end lost 10 bases, the J end lost 7 bases, and 25 bases lay between the germline ends.

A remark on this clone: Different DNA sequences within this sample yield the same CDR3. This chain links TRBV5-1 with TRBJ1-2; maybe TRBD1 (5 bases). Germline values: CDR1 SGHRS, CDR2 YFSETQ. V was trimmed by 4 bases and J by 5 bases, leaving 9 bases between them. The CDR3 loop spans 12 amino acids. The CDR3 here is CASSPDSYGYTF. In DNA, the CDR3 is TGCGCCAGCAGCCCTGACAGTTATGGCTACACCTTC.

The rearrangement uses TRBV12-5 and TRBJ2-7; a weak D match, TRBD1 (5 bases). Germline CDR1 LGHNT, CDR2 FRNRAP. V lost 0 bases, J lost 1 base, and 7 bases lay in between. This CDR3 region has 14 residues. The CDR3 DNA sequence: TGTGCTAGTGGTTTGGTGAAGGGGTCCTACGAGCAGTACTTC. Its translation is CASGLVKGSYEQYF.

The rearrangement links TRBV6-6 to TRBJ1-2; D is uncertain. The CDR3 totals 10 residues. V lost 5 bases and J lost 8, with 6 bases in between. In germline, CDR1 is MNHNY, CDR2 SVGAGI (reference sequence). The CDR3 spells CASSAKGYTF. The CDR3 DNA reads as TGTGCCAGCAGTGCTAAGGGCTACACCTTC.

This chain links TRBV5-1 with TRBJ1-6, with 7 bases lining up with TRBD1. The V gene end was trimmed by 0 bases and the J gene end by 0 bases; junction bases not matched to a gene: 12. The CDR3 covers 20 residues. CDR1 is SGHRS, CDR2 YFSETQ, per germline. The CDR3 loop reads CASSLGAGQATGSYNSPLHF. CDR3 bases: TGCGCCAGCAGCTTGGGGGCTGGACAGGCAACAGGCTCCTATAATTCACCCCTCCACTTT.

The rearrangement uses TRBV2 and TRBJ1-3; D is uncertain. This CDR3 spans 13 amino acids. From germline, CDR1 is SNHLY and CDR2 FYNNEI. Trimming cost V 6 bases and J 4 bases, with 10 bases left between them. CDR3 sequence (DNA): TGTGCCAGCAGCTATATGCCCGGAAACACCATATATTTT. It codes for CASSYMPGNTIYF.